This T cell receptor (beta chain) was observed in a study of CD8 T cells in ankylosing spondylitis. TCRdb itself ran the 5' RACE reads through MiXCR, one entry per CDR3 protein. The table records roughly 150,000 distinct CDR3 sequences, 8.5% to 10% of them present only once. Whole-study results and caveats: Disease-linked clones bore a CD8+ phenotype and were relatively rare in peripheral blood. Reactive arthritis synovial fluid and blood previously showed some of these motif variants.

This clonotype was counted between two and nine times. Antigen: not known. Trimming took 5 bases from V and 3 from J, leaving 12 bases between them. Germline V gene data show CDR1 as SGHVS and CDR2 as FQNEAQ. This CDR3 contains 14 residues. The TCR comes from a female donor with ankylosing spondylitis or in good health (not recorded which). The sequenced sample was blood, either unsorted or a sorted T cell fraction (not recorded which). This chain joins TRBV7-8 and TRBJ2-3; a possible D gene is TRBD2 (6 bases). CDR3 sequence (DNA): TGTGCCAGCAGCCCCGGGGGACTGACAGATACGCAGTATTTT. Amino acid sequence: CASSPGGLTDTQYF.